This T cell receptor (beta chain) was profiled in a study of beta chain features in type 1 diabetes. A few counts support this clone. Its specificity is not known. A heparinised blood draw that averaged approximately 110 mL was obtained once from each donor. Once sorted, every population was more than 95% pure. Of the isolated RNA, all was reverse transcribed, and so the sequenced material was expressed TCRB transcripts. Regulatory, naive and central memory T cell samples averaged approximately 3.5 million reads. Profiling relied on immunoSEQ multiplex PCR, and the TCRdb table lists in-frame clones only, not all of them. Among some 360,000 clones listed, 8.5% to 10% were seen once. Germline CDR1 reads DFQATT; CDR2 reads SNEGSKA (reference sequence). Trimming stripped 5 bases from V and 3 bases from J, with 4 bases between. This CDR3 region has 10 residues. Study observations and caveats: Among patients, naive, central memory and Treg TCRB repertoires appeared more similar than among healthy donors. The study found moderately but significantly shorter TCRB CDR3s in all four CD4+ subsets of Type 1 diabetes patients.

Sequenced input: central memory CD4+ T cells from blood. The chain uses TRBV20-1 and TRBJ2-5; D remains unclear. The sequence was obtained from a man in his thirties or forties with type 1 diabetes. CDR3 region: CSAAKETQYF. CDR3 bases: TGCAGTGCTGCCAAAGAGACCCAGTACTTC.